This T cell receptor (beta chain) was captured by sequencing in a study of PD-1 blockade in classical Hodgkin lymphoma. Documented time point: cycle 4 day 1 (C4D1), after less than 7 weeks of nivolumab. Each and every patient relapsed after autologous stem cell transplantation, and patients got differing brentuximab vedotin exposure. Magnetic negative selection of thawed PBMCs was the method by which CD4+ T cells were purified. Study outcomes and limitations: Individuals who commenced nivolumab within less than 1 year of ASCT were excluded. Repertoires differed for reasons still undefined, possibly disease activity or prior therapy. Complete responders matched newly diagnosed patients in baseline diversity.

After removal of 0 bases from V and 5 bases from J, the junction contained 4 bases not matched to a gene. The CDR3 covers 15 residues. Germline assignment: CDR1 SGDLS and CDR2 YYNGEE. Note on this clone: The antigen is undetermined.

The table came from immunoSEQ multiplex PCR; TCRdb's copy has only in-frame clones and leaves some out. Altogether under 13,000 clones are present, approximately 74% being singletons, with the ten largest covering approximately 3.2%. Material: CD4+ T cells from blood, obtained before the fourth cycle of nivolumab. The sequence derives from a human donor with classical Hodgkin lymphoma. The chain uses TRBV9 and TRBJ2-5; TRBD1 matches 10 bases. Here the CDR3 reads CASSVAGQGTETQYF. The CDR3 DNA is TGTGCCAGCAGCGTAGCGGGACAGGGGACGGAGACCCAGTACTTC.